This entry lists 31 T cell receptor beta chains sequenced from one sample in a study of T cell responses to AZD1222 COVID-19 vaccine. TCRdb's table, derived via immunoSEQ multiplex PCR, lists solely in-frame clones and lacks some. Counted here are fewer than 95,000 clones, around 89% occurring once; the ten biggest clones make up 30% to 40%. This material consisted of peripheral blood, taken on day 0 of AZD1222 vaccination. The source of these receptors is an adult in good health.

The V call is TRBV10-2, the J call TRBJ1-2, with 7 bases fitting TRBD1. This CDR3 spans 13 amino acids. With 3 bases clipped from V and 8 bases from J, the junction kept 6 bases outside the gene matches. Germline CDR1 WSHSY, CDR2 SAAADI. The CDR3 nucleotides are TGCGCCAGCAGTGACGAGGGGGCTAAAGGCTACACCTTC. It specifies CASSDEGAKGYTF.

The chain links TRBV24-1 to TRBJ2-5; 11 bases fit TRBD1. With V trimmed by 5 bases and J by 4 bases, 8 bases remained unmatched. The CDR3 loop spans 16 amino acids. CDR1 is KGHDR and CDR2 is SFDVKD in the germline V gene. The CDR3 nucleotides are TGTGCCACCAGTGCCCTGACCGGGACAGGGGGAGAGACCCAGTACTTC. This gives the protein CATSALTGTGGETQYF.

The chain recombines TRBV2 with TRBJ1-5; perhaps TRBD1 as D (5 bases). V lost 3 bases to trimming and J lost 1 base, with 7 bases between them. Germline V gene lookup returns CDR1 SNHLY and CDR2 FYNNEI. The CDR3 sequence is 14 residues long. The CDR3 sequence: CASSDRASNQPQHF. The CDR3 nucleotides are TGTGCCAGCAGTGACAGGGCGAGCAATCAGCCCCAGCATTTT.

This sequence joins TRBV19 and TRBJ2-7, with a weak D call TRBD2 (5 bases). Germline loops: CDR1 LNHDA, CDR2 SQIVND (reference sequence). Between the trimmed V and J ends, which lost 0 bases and 4 bases, there was a span of 7 bases. CDR3 size: 13 residues. The CDR3 DNA reads as TGTGCCAGTAGTATAGAGGCGGGTTACGAGCAGTACTTC. This translates into CASSIEAGYEQYF. Full variable domain (outside the CDR3, taken from reference TRBV19 and TRBJ2-7): DGGITQSPKYLFRKEGQNVTLSCEQNLNHDAMYWYRQDPGQGLRLIYYSQIVNDFQKGDIAEGYSVSREKKESFPLTVTSAQKNPTAFYLCASSIEAGYEQYFGPGTRLTVT.

This chain connects TRBV9 to TRBJ2-1; 9 positions match TRBD2. The CDR3 loop spans 17 amino acids. V lost 2 bases, J lost 2 bases, and 8 bases stayed unmatched. Germline V gene lookup returns CDR1 SGDLS and CDR2 YYNGEE. Here the CDR3 reads CASSVIGSGRAYNEQFF. The CDR3 nucleotides are TGTGCCAGCAGCGTCATCGGTAGCGGGAGAGCCTACAATGAGCAGTTCTTC.

The chain employs TRBV3-1 (or the pseudogene TRBV3-2) and TRBJ2-2, with D possibly being TRBD2 (6 bases). Germline loops: CDR1 LGHDT, CDR2 YNNKEL (reference sequence). Trimming stripped 4 bases from V and 3 bases from J, with 9 bases between. CDR3 size: 14 residues. CDR3 residues: CASSLWGDTGELFF. CDR3 in DNA: TGTGCCAGCAGCCTTTGGGGGGACACCGGGGAGCTGTTTTTT.

The chain combines TRBV6-1 with TRBJ1-5; D perhaps matches TRBD1 (6 bases). The germline V and J ends were trimmed by 2 bases and 3 bases, with 11 bases remaining between them. The CDR3 sequence is 15 residues long. Germline CDR1 reads MNHNS; CDR2 reads SASEGT. CDR3: CASSERQANNQPQHF. CDR3 sequence (DNA): TGTGCCAGCAGTGAACGACAGGCCAACAATCAGCCCCAGCATTTT.

The chain employs TRBV5-1 and TRBJ2-3; TRBD1 might be the D (5 bases). Germline-derived CDR1 and CDR2 are SGHRS and YFSETQ. The CDR3 contains 14 residues. V lost 4 bases, J lost 6 bases, and 15 bases lay in between. In nucleotides, the CDR3 is TGCGCCAGCAGCCAAGGCAGGGAACAGGATACGCAGTATTTT. This codes for CASSQGREQDTQYF.

This clone was picked up one time. The genes are TRBV5-1 and TRBJ1-2; unclear D gene. The CDR3 runs to 15 residues. Germline V gene lookup returns CDR1 SGHRS and CDR2 YFSETQ. Trimming removed 1 base at V and 4 bases at J, with 14 bases between. The chain's CDR3 is CASSLSGQFSYGYTF. For the CDR3, the DNA is TGCGCCAGCAGCTTGAGCGGGCAGTTTAGCTATGGCTACACCTTC.

The V and J genes are TRBV5-1 and TRBJ2-1; the match to TRBD1 covers 7 bases. V lost 2 bases, J lost 3 bases, and 5 bases stayed unmatched. Germline V lookup: CDR1 SGHRS, CDR2 YFSETQ. This CDR3 spans 15 amino acids. The CDR3 region is CASSFIGGDYNEQFF. In DNA, the CDR3 is TGCGCCAGCAGCTTTATAGGGGGCGACTACAATGAGCAGTTCTTC.

The CDR3 reads CALDGGTEQPQHF. The CDR3 bases are TGCGCTCTAGACGGGGGAACGGAGCAGCCCCAGCATTTT. The chain is built from TRBV10-1 and TRBJ1-5; tentative D call: TRBD1 (5 bases). Per germline, CDR1 WNHNN and CDR2 SYGVQD (reference sequence). The CDR3 covers 13 residues.

The V call is TRBV5-1, the J call TRBJ2-3; D is perhaps TRBD2 (5 bases). Germline assignment: CDR1 SGHRS and CDR2 YFSETQ. Trimming pared 0 bases from V and 5 bases from J, leaving 10 bases between. The CDR3 has 14 residues. CDR3 sequence: CASSLVRAGDTQYF. The CDR3 coding sequence is TGCGCCAGCAGCTTGGTTAGGGCGGGAGATACGCAGTATTTT.

The chain combines TRBV7-2 with TRBJ1-1; 7 bases are a match to TRBD1. This CDR3 contains 15 residues. The germline V gene encodes CDR1 SGHTA and CDR2 FQGNSA. Trimming removed 1 base from V and 10 bases from J; junction bases left unmatched: 12. CDR3 nucleotides: TGTGCCAGCAGCTTAGTGCCCGGACAGGTTTATGGAGCTTTCTTT. Its protein is CASSLVPGQVYGAFF.

The rearrangement uses TRBV3-1 (or the pseudogene TRBV3-2) and TRBJ2-4; 8 bases align to TRBD2. This CDR3 comprises 15 residues. The V gene's germline CDR1 is LGHDT and CDR2 YNNKEL (reference sequence). Trimming took 4 bases from V and 7 from J; bases not matched to a gene: 9. As DNA, the CDR3 is TGTGCCAGCAGCCCCCCTCCCCGGACTAGCAACATTCAGTACTTC. The encoded protein is CASSPPPRTSNIQYF.

J is TRBJ2-5 and V is TRBV12-5; D uncertain. The CDR3 covers 11 residues. The germline CDR1 and CDR2 sequences are LGHNT and FRNRAP. The germline V and J ends were trimmed by 5 bases and 4 bases, with 5 bases remaining between them. CDR3: CASGPAETQYF. CDR3 sequence (DNA): TGTGCTAGTGGTCCGGCAGAGACCCAGTACTTC.

The chain has TRBV27 and TRBJ1-2; D perhaps matches TRBD1 (6 bases). Trimming shortened V by 5 bases and J by 2 bases, and 21 bases separated the two germline ends. Germline lookup yields CDR1 MNHEY and CDR2 SMNVEV (reference sequence). The CDR3 length is 17 residues. The CDR3: CASSRYIRGGFNYGYTF. CDR3 nucleotides: TGTGCCAGCAGTCGATATATTCGGGGGGGCTTCAACTATGGCTACACCTTC.

The rearrangement joins TRBV24-1 to TRBJ1-5, with unresolved D. The CDR3 is made up of 13 amino acids. Germline V CDR1 and CDR2: KGHDR, SFDVKD. Between the trimmed V and J ends, which lost 2 bases and 2 bases, there was a span of 3 bases. CDR3 in amino acids: CATSDSRNQPQHF. Written as DNA, the CDR3 is TGTGCCACCAGTGATTCTCGCAATCAGCCCCAGCATTTT.

The chain has TRBV5-4 and TRBJ2-1; 13 positions match TRBD2. Germline trimming cut 3 bases from V and 10 bases from J; bases unmatched to any gene: 16. CDR1 SGHNT and CDR2 YYREEE come from the germline V gene (reference sequence). The CDR3 covers 18 residues. CDR3 DNA: TGTGCCAGCAGCTCGGCGGGTACTAGCGGGAGGGCCCTCGGGGAGCAGTTCTTC. This codes for CASSSAGTSGRALGEQFF.

The chain recombines TRBV10-1 with TRBJ2-1, with a possible D match to TRBD1 (6 bases). Germline CDR1 WNHNN, CDR2 SYGVQD (reference sequence). CDR3 length equals 15 residues. V lost 1 base and J 4 bases, leaving 11 bases between the germline ends. This CDR3 reads CASSELGAEYNEQFF. CDR3 nucleotide sequence: TGCGCCAGCAGTGAGTTGGGGGCGGAGTACAATGAGCAGTTCTTC.

The chain combines TRBV7-8 with TRBJ1-3; no firm D call. CDR3 length equals 14 residues. Per the germline V gene, CDR1 is SGHVS and CDR2 is FQNEAQ. V lost 5 bases, J lost 0 bases, and 8 bases lay in between. The CDR3 is CASSPISSGNTIYF. CDR3 in DNA: TGTGCCAGCAGCCCAATCTCCTCTGGAAACACCATATATTTT.

This chain joins TRBV18 and TRBJ1-1, with 8 bases identical to TRBD1. The length of the CDR3 is 15 residues. Trimming took 3 bases from V and 3 from J; bases not matched to a gene: 6. Germline V gene lookup returns CDR1 KGHSH and CDR2 LQKENI. The CDR3 coding sequence is TGTGCCAGCTCACCGAAGACAGGGGCGGACACTGAAGCTTTCTTT. Residues: CASSPKTGADTEAFF.

The chain uses TRBV6-5 and TRBJ2-2; TRBD1 might be the D (5 bases). Germline CDR1 reads MNHEY; CDR2 reads SVGAGI. V lost 4 bases and J lost 3, with 9 bases in between. The CDR3 runs 14 residues. The CDR3 region is CASSSSGYTGELFF. The CDR3 DNA reads as TGTGCCAGCAGTTCCTCAGGGTACACCGGGGAGCTGTTTTTT.

Remarks on this clone: Distinct nucleotide sequences in the sample also encode this CDR3. The genes are TRBV7-2 and TRBJ1-5; D ambiguous. V shed 2 bases and J shed 7 bases, with 6 bases lying between them. There are 12 residues in the CDR3. Germline V CDR1 and CDR2: SGHTA, FQGNSA. CDR3 amino acids: CASSLPGQPQHF. CDR3 nucleotide sequence: TGTGCCAGCAGCTTACCGGGGCAGCCCCAGCATTTT.

This clone was picked up a small number of times. In DNA form, the CDR3 reads TGTGCCAGCAGCCCCGAGGAGGGCTCCTACAATGAGCAGTTCTTC. It specifies CASSPEEGSYNEQFF. J is TRBJ2-1 and V is TRBV4-2; D may be TRBD2 (6 bases). The V end was cut by 4 bases, the J end by 0 bases, with 10 bases between. This CDR3 spans 15 amino acids. CDR1 is LGHNA and CDR2 is YNFKEQ in the germline V gene.

The chain is built from TRBV23-1 and TRBJ1-1; 11 bases align to TRBD1. TRBV23-1 is identified as an open reading frame with a role that is uncertain. The ends lost 0 bases at V and 6 bases at J; junction bases unmatched: 3. The CDR3 length is 15 residues. The CDR3 DNA is TGCGCCAGCAGTCAATCGGGACAGGGGGGCGCTGAAGCTTTCTTT. Translating it yields CASSQSGQGGAEAFF.

The chain carries TRBV5-4 and TRBJ1-6, with D perhaps matching TRBD1 (6 bases). Per the germline V gene, CDR1 is SGHNT and CDR2 is YYREEE (reference sequence). The CDR3 sequence is 15 residues long. Trimming pared 1 base from V and 7 bases from J, leaving 12 bases between. In nucleotides, the CDR3 is TGTGCCAGCAGCTTGCGCGGGACATACAATTCACCCCTCCACTTT. Protein: CASSLRGTYNSPLHF.

The V call is TRBV5-1, the J call TRBJ2-1; D possibly corresponds to TRBD2 (6 bases). Germline assignment: CDR1 SGHRS and CDR2 YFSETQ. The CDR3 spans 17 residues. Trimming took off 4 bases at V and 0 bases at J, with 17 bases between the two ends. The DNA for the CDR3 is TGCGCCAGCAGCCTTTTGGGCGGGGTGGACTCCTACAATGAGCAGTTCTTC. Protein sequence: CASSLLGGVDSYNEQFF.

This sequence joins TRBV2 and TRBJ1-6; D uncertain. V lost 6 bases and J 9 bases, leaving 9 bases between the germline ends. CDR3 size: 12 residues. CDR1 is SNHLY, CDR2 FYNNEI, per germline. As DNA, the CDR3 is TGTGCCAGCAGGGCGGACCGTTCACCCCTCCACTTT. It yields the protein CASRADRSPLHF.

This chain links TRBV29-1 with TRBJ2-1; 8 positions agree with TRBD1. The CDR3 spans 19 residues. Germline values: CDR1 SQVTM, CDR2 ANQGSEA. V trimming: 0 bases; J trimming: 7 bases; junction bases outside the gene matches: 20. The CDR3 loop is CSVEERTGWKGFGKNEQFF. DNA of the CDR3: TGCAGCGTTGAAGAGAGGACAGGGTGGAAAGGTTTTGGTAAGAATGAGCAGTTCTTC.

This rearrangement joins TRBV13 to TRBJ2-3; 7 bases map to TRBD2. The V and J ends lost 2 bases and 6 bases, in that order; junction bases with no gene match: 8. CDR3 size: 15 residues. CDR1 PRHDT and CDR2 FYEKMQ come from the germline V gene (reference sequence). The CDR3 bases are TGTGCCAGCAGCTTAAAGCGGGACCCGGAGGATACGCAGTATTTT. Amino acid sequence: CASSLKRDPEDTQYF.

This chain uses TRBV7-9 with TRBJ2-5, with unresolved D. V lost 5 bases and J lost 1, with 11 bases in between. The V gene's germline CDR1 is SEHNR and CDR2 FQNEAQ (reference sequence). The CDR3 totals 14 residues. The CDR3 loop is CASSPSPSQETQYF. In nucleotides, the CDR3 is TGTGCCAGCAGCCCATCCCCGAGCCAAGAGACCCAGTACTTC.